Below, 9 T cell receptor beta chains from the same sample are listed, as sequenced in a study of T cells in Graves' hyperthyroidism and ophthalmopathy. Amplification of TCR beta CDR3 regions used RNA as the template. The HTBI primer set drove a first-round RT-PCR of the TCR CDR3. TCRdb used MiXCR to reprocess the multiplex PCR reads, holding one entry per CDR3 protein. The sample includes 250,000 to 300,000 distinct CDR3 sequences, around 15% of them seen just once. Specimen: blood. Receptor source: a woman aged 45-60 years with Graves' hyperthyroidism that later progressed to Graves' ophthalmopathy.

This clonotype appeared many times. The rearrangement uses TRBV20-1 and TRBJ2-3; the match to TRBD2 covers 14 bases. Germline CDR1 and CDR2: DFQATT and SNEGSKA (reference sequence). There are 14 residues in the CDR3. V trimming: 3 bases; J trimming: 5 bases; junction bases outside the gene matches: 1. CDR3 sequence reads: CSARGTSGRDTQYF. The CDR3 coding sequence is TGCAGTGCTAGGGGGACTAGCGGGAGAGATACGCAGTATTTT.

This clonotype was recorded at least ten times. CDR3 in amino acids: CASSLWATGGGMKSNQPQHF. In nucleotides, the CDR3 is TGTGCCAGCAGTTTATGGGCGACAGGGGGAGGGATGAAAAGCAATCAGCCCCAGCATTTT. This chain connects TRBV28 to TRBJ1-5; 9 bases align to TRBD1. J gave up 1 base and V 0 bases, and 13 bases lay outside the gene matches. Germline V gives CDR1 MDHEN, CDR2 SYDVKM. CDR3 length: 20 amino acids. Combining the CDR3 with reference TRBV28 and TRBJ1-5 gives the whole variable domain DVKVTQSSRYLVKRTGEKVFLECVQDMDHENMFWYRQDPGLGLRLIYFSYDVKMKEKGDIPEGYSVSREKKERFSLILESASTNQTSMYLCASSLWATGGGMKSNQPQHFGDGTRLSIL.

The rearrangement uses TRBV5-1 and TRBJ1-1; 7 nucleotides match TRBD1. Germline V gives CDR1 SGHRS, CDR2 YFSETQ. The CDR3 is made up of 15 amino acids. V shed 3 bases and J 11 bases; nucleotides not matched to a gene: 16. CDR3 sequence: CASSSQEWQGGEAFF. The CDR3 DNA reads TGCGCCAGCAGCTCCCAGGAGTGGCAGGGGGGCGAGGCTTTCTTT. Full variable domain (missing parts from reference TRBV5-1 and TRBJ1-1): KAGVTQTPRYLIKTRGQQVTLSCSPISGHRSVSWYQQTPGQGLQFLFEYFSETQRNKGNFPGRFSGRQFSNSRSEMNVSTLELGDSALYLCASSSQEWQGGEAFFGQGTRLTVV.

In this sample, this clonotype turned up many times. The CDR3 here is CSARDPRDIGNQPQHF. The DNA of the CDR3 is TGCAGTGCTAGAGACCCGAGGGACATTGGCAATCAGCCCCAGCATTTT. V gene TRBV20-1 combines with J gene TRBJ1-5, with D perhaps matching TRBD1 (6 bases). The germline V gene has CDR1 DFQATT and CDR2 SNEGSKA (reference sequence). This CDR3 has 16 residues. V lost 0 bases and J lost 2, with 14 bases in between.

The chain is built from TRBV29-1 and TRBJ2-1; TRBD2 matches at 16 bases. The CDR3 has 17 amino acids. Germline assignment: CDR1 SQVTM and CDR2 ANQGSEA. Losses at the gene ends were 4 bases for V and 6 bases for J; bases not matched to a gene: 9. CDR3 sequence: CSVVRGTSGRGGNEQFF. DNA of the CDR3: TGCAGCGTTGTCCGGGGGACTAGCGGGAGGGGAGGCAATGAGCAGTTCTTC.

This clonotype was observed many times. J is TRBJ1-2 and V is TRBV6-1, with 10 bases aligning to TRBD1. The junction had 9 bases not matched to a gene; V was cut back by 6 bases and J by 5 bases. Germline V gene data show CDR1 as MNHNS and CDR2 as SASEGT. The CDR3 totals 15 residues. The CDR3 reads CASRIYPGQGYGYTF. The CDR3 DNA follows: TGTGCCAGCAGAATCTATCCGGGACAGGGGTATGGCTACACCTTC.

The V and J genes are TRBV19 and TRBJ1-5; 7 bases map to TRBD1. The CDR3 consists of 14 residues. Germline CDR1 and CDR2: LNHDA and SQIVND (reference sequence). The J segment lost 5 bases and the V segment lost 6 bases, leaving 7 bases of the junction unmatched. This CDR3 is CASRQGGADQPQHF. In nucleotides, the CDR3 is TGTGCCAGTAGGCAGGGGGGGGCGGATCAGCCCCAGCATTTT.

Regarding this clonotype: At one of its ends the junction is not consistent with the germline gene, which may arise from a read error. The gene calls are TRBV19 and TRBJ2-3; D tentatively reads TRBD1 or TRBD2 (5 bases each). The germline V gene has CDR1 LNHDA and CDR2 SQIVND (reference sequence). This CDR3 region has 15 residues. The CDR3 protein is CASMRSEGRTGTQYF. DNA for the CDR3: TGTGCCAGTATGCGCTCAGAGGGACGCACAGGTACGCAGTATTTT.

At least ten counts were recorded for this clonotype. The V gene is TRBV27, the J gene TRBJ1-1; maybe TRBD1 (6 bases). There are 14 residues in the CDR3. The V end was cut by 7 bases, the J end by 5 bases, with 17 bases between. CDR1 MNHEY and CDR2 SMNVEV come from the germline V gene (reference sequence). CDR3 in DNA: TGTGCCAGCAAGGGGGGCTTACTCAGAACTGAAGCTTTCTTT. Translation: CASKGGLLRTEAFF.